Given below is one T cell receptor beta chain in context. The data belong to a study of blood T cells in healthy people across ages. Primers used in a second PCR of about 6 to 11 cycles were a sample-barcoded 5' primer and a J-beta primer mix. The authors tagged each cDNA molecule using a template-switch adaptor with 12 random nucleotides. TCRdb recomputed calls from the 5' RACE reads with MiXCR, one row per CDR3 protein. The table records some 890,000 distinct CDR3 sequences, 25% to 30% of them present only once. CDR1 and CDR2 from the germline V gene are SQVTM and ANQGSEA. This CDR3 has 13 residues. The V and J ends lost 1 base and 8 bases respectively, with 14 bases between them. A further study also used this sample, focusing on T cells of mothers and their children. That source reports: cDNA synthesis used all extracted RNA, 1.5 ug per 15 ul. Whether related or unrelated, pairs show similar shaping of TCR recombination output by thymic selection.

The clonotype was recovered from a woman in her thirties or forties in good health. Sequencing used blood. The V call is TRBV29-1, the J call TRBJ1-2; the D gene is possibly TRBD1 (6 bases). The CDR3, as DNA: TGCAGCGTTGAAGGCACGAGCAGGGGAGGCTACACCTTC. This gives the protein CSVEGTSRGGYTF.